These T cell receptor beta chains were read from a single sample in a study of blood T cell repertoires in COVID-19. Assay: immunoSEQ multiplex PCR; the TCRdb copy retains only in-frame clones and omits some. The table lists tens of thousands of clones, around 81% of them singletons. The sequenced sample consisted of peripheral blood. These receptors were taken from a human donor in a cohort sampled during active COVID-19. Both conserved end residues are part of each CDR3. Fields, in order: J gene, clone size, V gene, D gene, CDR3 protein, CDR3 DNA. The D gene is left open where the match is weak. Some rows mark clone size as missing; the rest say once, few, many or name a class of expanded clone.

TRBJ2-7 | NA | TRBV7-2 | NA | CASSFNTGSYEQYF | TGTGCCAGCAGCTTCAACACAGGGTCCTACGAGCAGTACTTC
TRBJ2-6 | NA | TRBV9 | NA | CASSQRGSSGANVLTF | TGTGCCAGCAGCCAAAGAGGTAGCTCTGGGGCCAACGTCCTGACTTTC
TRBJ1-1 | NA | TRBV30 | NA | CAWSVGWATEAFF | TGTGCCTGGAGTGTAGGATGGGCCACTGAAGCTTTCTTT
TRBJ1-5 | NA | TRBV20-1 | TRBD1 | CSASRDRASSQPQHF | TGCAGTGCTAGTCGGGACAGGGCATCAAGTCAGCCCCAGCATTTT
TRBJ2-7 | few | TRBV12-5 | NA | CASGLEMSSYEQYF | TGTGCTAGTGGTTTGGAGATGAGCTCCTACGAGCAGTACTTC
TRBJ2-5 | NA | TRBV6-2/TRBV6-3 | TRBD1 | CASNPMRQGETQYF | TGTGCCAGCAACCCGATGAGACAGGGAGAGACCCAGTACTTC
TRBJ1-5 | few | TRBV6-5 | NA | CASSVLSNQPQHF | TGTGCCAGCTCCGTCTTGAGCAATCAGCCCCAGCATTTT
TRBJ1-3 | NA | TRBV7-6 | NA | CASSPLGGAVGNTIYF | TGTGCCAGCAGCCCCCTCGGGGGGGCGGTCGGAAACACCATATATTTT
TRBJ1-3 | NA | TRBV19 | TRBD1 | CASRDSTGTGKILSGNTIYF | TGTGCCAGTAGAGATTCTACCGGGACAGGGAAAATACTCTCTGGAAACACCATATATTTT
TRBJ2-7 | NA | TRBV6-2/TRBV6-3 | NA | CASSYERGGPYEQYF | TGTGCCAGCAGTTACGAACGGGGAGGACCTTACGAGCAGTACTTC
TRBJ1-5 | NA | TRBV2 | TRBD1 | CASTGTGDQPQHF | TGTGCCAGCACCGGGACAGGGGATCAGCCCCAGCATTTT
TRBJ1-5 | NA | TRBV28 | TRBD1 | CASSLTGTGGQPQHF | TGTGCCAGCAGTTTAACCGGGACAGGGGGACAGCCCCAGCATTTT
TRBJ2-7 | NA | TRBV24-1 | NA | CATSQEIWSEQYF | TGTGCCACCAGTCAAGAGATTTGGAGCGAGCAGTACTTC
TRBJ1-1 | NA | TRBV5-1 | NA | CASRNGRVNTEAFF | TGCGCCAGCAGGAATGGCAGGGTTAACACTGAAGCTTTCTTT
TRBJ1-1 | NA | TRBV9 | NA | CASSVAPSRGAEAFF | TGTGCCAGCAGCGTAGCTCCTTCCAGGGGCGCTGAAGCTTTCTTT
TRBJ1-1 | few | TRBV7-2 | NA | CASSWPVRLAEAFF | TGTGCCAGCAGCTGGCCCGTTCGACTCGCTGAAGCTTTCTTT
TRBJ1-6 | NA | TRBV4-3 | NA | CASSQGEEGSPLHF | TGCGCCAGCAGCCAGGGGGAGGAAGGATCACCCCTCCACTTT
TRBJ1-3 | NA | TRBV5-4 | NA | CASNSRSGNTIYF | TGTGCCAGCAACTCACGCTCTGGAAACACCATATATTTT
TRBJ1-1 | NA | TRBV20-1 | NA | CSININTEAFF | TGCAGTATTAACATCAACACTGAAGCTTTCTTT
TRBJ1-4 | NA | TRBV6-5 | TRBD1 | CASRFRRGRSEKLFF | TGTGCCAGCAGGTTCCGAAGGGGGCGGAGTGAAAAACTGTTTTTT
TRBJ1-4 | NA | TRBV3-1/TRBV3-2 | NA | CASSQAGGEKLFF | TGTGCCAGCAGCCAGGCGGGGGGGGAAAAACTGTTTTTT
TRBJ1-4 | few | TRBV7-9 | TRBD1 | CASIRDRDNEKLFF | TGTGCCAGCATCAGGGACAGAGATAATGAAAAACTGTTTTTT